The T cell receptor beta chain described here comes from a study of cytomegalovirus exposure and HLA in healthy donors. Study as a whole: Both the 100 to 150 validation repertoires and the approximately 670 first-cohort repertoires used the same platform, as reported by a later analysis. Study observations and caveats: Most TCRs appeared rarely, but some public TCRs recurred in many donors. As was reported, the classifier diagnosed cytomegalovirus status with high specificity and sensitivity. Associated with cytomegalovirus, according to the listing, were fewer than 200 TCR beta chains.

V was trimmed by 4 bases and J by 5 bases, leaving 11 bases between them. The germline gives CDR1 SGHTA, CDR2 FQGNSA. CDR3 size: 13 residues. Turning to this clone: The target antigen is unknown.

Sequencing was performed with immunoSEQ multiplex PCR; in TCRdb, only in-frame clones are kept and a portion is missing. Here the sample spans roughly 120,000 clones, about 88% being singletons. This receptor was taken from a woman aged 18-30 years in good health and CMV-seronegative. The chain links TRBV7-2 to TRBJ1-2; D gene uncertain. Sequencing was performed on PBMCs. The CDR3 region has the DNA TGTGCCAGCAGCTCGACGACGGGGTATGGCTACACCTTC. It is translated as CASSSTTGYGYTF.